These 28 T cell receptor beta chains share one sample of origin, sequenced in a study of T cell repertoires in cytomegalovirus infection (dated by TCRdb to the late 2010s). Taken with the paper, the label for treatment or condition translates to: in vitro stimulation with specific CMV peptide epitopes to enrich CMV-specific T cells. These receptors' targets are unknown. Sequencing instrument: Illumina HiSeq 1500. In-frame beta chains were kept once TCRdb had trimmed the public reads at Q25 with fastp and called clones with MiXCR. One record per CDR3 amino acid sequence lists the most common genes and DNA. A total of roughly 920,000 distinct CDR3 sequences appear in this sample, about a third of them only once. The ten most abundant clones make up roughly 13% of the sample. The sample here was cultured CD8+ T cells from PBMCs, taken from culture after CMV antigen stimulation. These receptors came from a human donor in good health (CMV status not recorded). Some clones in this sample may be carry-over from other donors' samples.

J is TRBJ2-6 and V is TRBV6-2 or TRBV6-3; D may match TRBD1 or TRBD2 (6 bases each). CDR1 MNHEY and CDR2 SVGEGT come from the germline V gene. CDR3 length: 20 amino acids. V was shortened by 2 bases and J by 4 bases, with 24 bases between the two germline ends. The CDR3 is CASSYRGLGGSSDGANVLTF. For the CDR3, the DNA is TGTGCCAGCAGTTACCGGGGGCTTGGGGGGAGCTCGGACGGGGCCAACGTCCTGACTTTC.

This chain connects TRBV27 to TRBJ2-3; D gene unclear. Germline V CDR1 and CDR2: MNHEY, SMNVEV (reference sequence). The CDR3 runs to 13 residues. V gave up 6 bases and J gave up 4 bases, with 11 bases separating them. The CDR3 region has the DNA TGTGCCAGCAGCAGTCTAGACGCAGATACGCAGTATTTT. This sequence encodes CASSSLDADTQYF.

This chain uses TRBV24-1 with TRBJ2-1; D gene ambiguous. CDR3 length: 16 residues. Germline loops: CDR1 KGHDR, CDR2 SFDVKD. The ends were cut back, 4 bases at V and 4 bases at J, with 16 bases in the middle. The CDR3 loop reads CATSDRTGGDYNEQFF. CDR3 bases: TGTGCCACCAGTGACCGGACGGGTGGGGATTACAATGAGCAGTTCTTC.

This chain joins TRBV12-3 or TRBV12-4 and TRBJ2-3; 8 positions agree with TRBD2. V was pared by 8 bases and J by 5 bases, with 15 bases of the junction left unmatched. The CDR3 loop spans 16 amino acids. As DNA, the CDR3 is TGTGCCAGCCCGTCCAGTGGAGCGGGGGTGGTAGATACGCAGTATTTT. This gives the protein CASPSSGAGVVDTQYF.

In its sample, this clonotype was seen a few times. The chain couples TRBV6-1 to TRBJ2-7; D uncertain. CDR1 MNHNS and CDR2 SASEGT come from the germline V gene. Trimming removed 1 base at V and 3 bases at J, with 13 bases between. The CDR3 has 15 amino acids. The CDR3 protein is CASSEDEATYYEQYF. The CDR3 coding sequence is TGTGCCAGCAGTGAAGATGAAGCCACCTACTACGAGCAGTACTTC.

The V call is TRBV9, the J call TRBJ2-3, with unresolved D. This CDR3 spans 15 amino acids. The V and J ends lost 3 bases and 4 bases respectively, with 15 bases between them. Germline V gene sequence: CDR1 SGDLS, CDR2 YYNGEE. CDR3 DNA: TGTGCCAGCAGCGCCTCCCGCATCCCCCCAGATACGCAGTATTTT. Protein sequence: CASSASRIPPDTQYF. Full variable domain (missing parts from reference TRBV9 and TRBJ2-3): DSGVTQTPKHLITATGQRVTLRCSPRSGDLSVYWYQQSLDQGLQFLIQYYNGEERAKGNILERFSAQQFPDLHSELNLSSLELGDSALYFCASSASRIPPDTQYFGPGTRLTVL.

The chain couples TRBV7-6 to TRBJ2-1; D may be TRBD2 (6 bases). V was pared by 1 base and J by 8 bases, with 21 bases between. This CDR3 has 17 residues. Germline V CDR1 and CDR2: SGHVS, FNYEAQ. The CDR3 nucleotides read TGTGCCAGCAGCTTAGGACCCCTAGCCGCGGGGTTGTATGAGCAGTTCTTC. It yields the protein CASSLGPLAAGLYEQFF.

The chain joins TRBV25-1 to TRBJ1-1, with TRBD1 as a possible D gene (5 bases). Germline lookup yields CDR1 MGHDK and CDR2 SYGVNS. The V end was cut by 7 bases, the J end by 3 bases, with 18 bases between. The CDR3 extends over 15 amino acids. The CDR3 nucleotides read TGTGCCAGCAACAACATCGCAGGGCGGGACACTGAAGCTTTCTTT. Amino acids: CASNNIAGRDTEAFF.

CDR3 DNA: TGTGCCAGCAGCCAGACAGGGTGGGACACTGAAGCTTTCTTT. Translated, it gives CASSQTGWDTEAFF. The rearrangement uses TRBV5-5 and TRBJ1-1; 7 nucleotides match TRBD1. The CDR3 extends over 14 amino acids. CDR1 and CDR2 from the germline V gene are SGHKS and YYEKEE (reference sequence). V shed 4 bases, J shed 3 bases, and the junction held 6 bases outside the gene matches.

In its sample, this clonotype was seen a few times. The chain is built from TRBV7-9 and TRBJ2-1, with D perhaps matching TRBD1 or TRBD2 (5 bases each). CDR1 and CDR2 from the germline V gene are SEHNR and FQNEAQ (reference sequence). This CDR3 region has 12 residues. For the CDR3, the DNA is TGTGCGGGGGAGCCTTATCCAAATGAGCAGTTCTTC. Amino acid sequence: CAGEPYPNEQFF.

There are a few counts of this clonotype. The J gene is TRBJ1-6, the V gene TRBV7-8; D call uncertain. The CDR3 loop spans 15 amino acids. Germline CDR1 and CDR2: SGHVS and FQNEAQ. Trimming removed 3 bases from V and 4 bases from J, with 10 bases in between. The CDR3 bases are TGTGCCAGCAGCTTTAAATCCCCATATAATTCACCCCTCCACTTT. This sequence encodes CASSFKSPYNSPLHF.

This clonotype was counted a few times. The chain uses TRBV7-9 and TRBJ2-2; TRBD1 matches at 7 bases. V was clipped by 4 bases and J by 6 bases; unmatched bases: 8. The CDR3 is 15 amino acids. The germline V gene has CDR1 SEHNR and CDR2 FQNEAQ (reference sequence). This CDR3 is CASSSPTGKPGELFF. In DNA, the CDR3 is TGTGCCAGCAGCTCACCGACAGGGAAGCCCGGGGAGCTGTTTTTT.

The table lists this clonotype with many counts. This chain uses TRBV27 with TRBJ2-2; D gene ambiguous. From germline, CDR1 is MNHEY and CDR2 SMNVEV (reference sequence). The ends were cut back, 5 bases at V and 4 bases at J, with 11 bases in the middle. The CDR3 runs to 14 residues. The CDR3 coding sequence is TGTGCCAGCAGTCCCACCGGAGTCACCGGGGAGCTGTTTTTT. It specifies CASSPTGVTGELFF.

This clonotype was recorded only once. This rearrangement joins TRBV27 to TRBJ2-3; 11 bases fit TRBD1. This CDR3 has 13 amino acids. After removal of 9 bases from V and 6 bases from J, the junction contained 5 bases not matched to a gene. CDR1 and CDR2 (germline): MNHEY, SMNVEV (reference sequence). The CDR3, as DNA: TGTGCCAGTGGACAGGGGGCCTGGGATACGCAGTATTTT. It specifies CASGQGAWDTQYF.

The chain recombines TRBV6-2 or TRBV6-3 with TRBJ1-1; D is undetermined. Germline V gene data show CDR1 as MNHEY and CDR2 as SVGEGT. CDR3 length: 12 residues. V shed 8 bases and J shed 1 base, with 8 bases lying between them. CDR3 protein: CASLQPNTEAFF. The CDR3 DNA is TGTGCCAGCCTCCAGCCGAACACTGAAGCTTTCTTT.

The rearrangement links TRBV7-8 to TRBJ1-5; no firm D call. This CDR3 comprises 13 residues. Germline V lookup: CDR1 SGHVS, CDR2 FQNEAQ. V was trimmed by 2 bases and J by 7 bases, leaving 9 bases between them. The DNA of the CDR3 is TGTGCCAGCAGCTTATTGGGTATCCAGCCCCAGCATTTT. It encodes CASSLLGIQPQHF.

The V call is TRBV29-1, the J call TRBJ1-2; D is uncertain. V gave up 5 bases and J gave up 8 bases, with 12 bases separating them. CDR1 and CDR2 (germline): SQVTM, ANQGSEA. The CDR3 length is 11 residues. The CDR3 spells CSVKVSSGYTF. For the CDR3, the DNA is TGCAGCGTTAAGGTCTCCTCCGGCTACACCTTC.

This clonotype was seen repeatedly, ten times or more. This chain connects TRBV7-2 to TRBJ2-6, with D unclear. Germline-derived CDR1 and CDR2 are SGHTA and FQGNSA. The CDR3 runs to 15 residues. The ends were cut back, 3 bases at V and 4 bases at J, with 10 bases in the middle. The CDR3 DNA reads TGTGCCAGCAGCTTTACAGTTGGCGGGGCCAACGTCCTGACTTTC. The encoded protein is CASSFTVGGANVLTF. Combining the CDR3 with reference TRBV7-2 and TRBJ2-6 gives the whole variable domain GAGVSQSPSNKVTEKGKDVELRCDPISGHTALYWYRQSLGQGLEFLIYFQGNSAPDKSGLPSDRFSAERTGGSVSTLTIQRTQQEDSAVYLCASSFTVGGANVLTFGAGSRLTVL.

V gene TRBV7-8 combines with J gene TRBJ2-7; no definite D call. The germline V gene has CDR1 SGHVS and CDR2 FQNEAQ. The V gene lost 2 bases and the J gene lost 5 bases, with 13 bases spanning the gap. CDR3 length: 14 amino acids. CDR3 sequence reads: CASSLRPIGDEQYF. Here the CDR3 DNA reads TGTGCCAGCAGCTTAAGACCCATAGGCGACGAGCAGTACTTC.

The rearrangement joins TRBV15 to TRBJ2-7, with D tentatively TRBD2 (5 bases). CDR3 length equals 12 residues. Trimming left V 3 bases short and J 4 bases short, with 7 bases between. The germline V gene has CDR1 LNHNV and CDR2 YYDKDF (reference sequence). The CDR3 DNA reads as TGTGCCACCAGCAGCCGAGGGTACGAGCAGTACTTC. Translated: CATSSRGYEQYF.

This clonotype was seen a few times. The rearrangement uses TRBV6-1 and TRBJ1-1; D ambiguous. V shed 0 bases and J shed 6 bases, with 17 bases lying between them. Germline assignment: CDR1 MNHNS and CDR2 SASEGT. CDR3 length: 16 residues. CDR3 DNA: TGTGCCAGCAGTGAAGCGCGTATTATACCAAGGGCTGAAGCTTTCTTT. It is translated as CASSEARIIPRAEAFF.

Comments on this clonotype: Possible read error: a much larger clone is one base away. The chain recombines TRBV7-6 with TRBJ2-7, with 7 bases that match TRBD1. The germline CDR1 and CDR2 sequences are SGHVS and FNYEAQ. The CDR3 sequence is 11 residues long. The CDR3 DNA follows: TGTGCCAGGAGCTCGACAGGGCAGCAGTACTTC. This codes for CARSSTGQQYF. The entire variable domain, with the rest obtained from reference TRBV7-6 and TRBJ2-7, is as follows: GAGVSQSPRYKVTKRGQDVALRCDPISGHVSLYWYRQALGQGPEFLTYFNYEAQQDKSGLPNDRFSAERPEGSISTLTIQRTEQRDSAMYRCARSSTGQQYFGPGTRLTVT.

This clonotype has a count of ten or more. The chain combines TRBV11-2 with TRBJ1-1; TRBD1 aligns across 11 bases. Germline V CDR1 and CDR2: SGHAT, FQNNGV. The CDR3 spans 14 residues. V was pared by 5 bases and J by 6 bases, with 5 bases of the junction left unmatched. CDR3 in amino acids: CASSPWTGGPEAFF. The CDR3, as DNA: TGTGCCAGCAGCCCATGGACAGGGGGCCCTGAAGCTTTCTTT.

This clonotype was observed a handful of times. The chain combines TRBV7-9 with TRBJ2-1, with D maybe TRBD2 (5 bases). V was pared by 5 bases and J by 6 bases, with 14 bases between. The V gene's germline CDR1 is SEHNR and CDR2 FQNEAQ (reference sequence). This CDR3 region has 14 residues. CDR3 amino acids: CASSGLLAPNEQFF. As DNA, the CDR3 is TGTGCCAGCAGCGGACTCCTAGCTCCCAATGAGCAGTTCTTC.

This clonotype was observed a handful of times. The rearrangement uses TRBV6-5 and TRBJ1-4; D uncertain. Per the germline V gene, CDR1 is MNHEY and CDR2 is SVGAGI. The CDR3 totals 14 residues. With 0 bases removed from V and 6 bases from J, the gap between germline ends came to 8 bases. CDR3 region: CASSYSSGDEKLFF. CDR3 nucleotide sequence: TGTGCCAGCAGTTACTCGAGCGGGGATGAAAAACTGTTTTTT.

The V call is TRBV7-6, the J call TRBJ1-1, with D possibly being TRBD1 (6 bases). The V end lost 2 bases, the J end lost 1 base, and 17 bases lay between the germline ends. The CDR3 runs 17 residues. Germline V CDR1 and CDR2: SGHVS, FNYEAQ. In DNA form, the CDR3 reads TGTGCCAGCAGCTTACCCTCTGGAGGGGGTGGGAACACTGAAGCTTTCTTT. This gives the protein CASSLPSGGGGNTEAFF.

This clonotype has just a few counts. The CDR3 loop reads CASSLGSAGSEFF. Here the CDR3 DNA reads TGTGCCAGCAGCTTAGGGTCGGCAGGGAGTGAGTTCTTC. The chain couples TRBV7-6 to TRBJ2-1, with D perhaps being TRBD1 or TRBD2 (5 bases each). Germline CDR1 and CDR2: SGHVS and FNYEAQ. V shed 1 base and J shed 14 bases, with 15 bases lying between them. This CDR3 comprises 13 residues. The full variable domain, its missing parts supplied by reference TRBV7-6 and TRBJ2-1, is GAGVSQSPRYKVTKRGQDVALRCDPISGHVSLYWYRQALGQGPEFLTYFNYEAQQDKSGLPNDRFSAERPEGSISTLTIQRTEQRDSAMYRCASSLGSAGSEFFGPGTRLTVL.

The table lists this clonotype with many counts. The V and J genes are TRBV7-8 and TRBJ1-5; 10 bases line up with TRBD1. Germline loops: CDR1 SGHVS, CDR2 FQNEAQ. This CDR3 spans 15 amino acids. V dropped 5 bases and J dropped 7; count of bases not matched to a gene: 8. In DNA form, the CDR3 reads TGTGCCAGCAGCCCAGGGACAGGGGACGACCAGCCCCAGCATTTT. This gives the protein CASSPGTGDDQPQHF.